The clone carrying this T cell receptor (beta chain) was picked up a small number of times. TCRdb independently ran MiXCR on the multiplex PCR reads; one entry per CDR3 protein. The sample shows about 150,000 distinct CDR3 sequences, 20% to 25% of them seen only once. The source of the sample is a study of breast tumors, draining lymph nodes, adjacent tissues. The J segment lost 5 bases and the V segment lost 7 bases, leaving 8 bases of the junction unmatched. In germline, CDR1 is MGHDK, CDR2 SYGVNS. The CDR3 has 14 amino acids. Breast cancer patients provided tissue from their axillary draining lymph nodes.

The material sequenced was axillary lymph node tissue. This receptor was identified in a female donor with breast cancer. Some clones in this sample may be carry-over from other donors' samples. The chain joins TRBV25-1 to TRBJ2-5, with 9 bases aligning to TRBD1. CDR3 region: CASNPTGGTETQYF. For the CDR3, the DNA is TGTGCCAGCAACCCAACAGGGGGCACGGAGACCCAGTACTTC.